The rows below give T cell receptor beta chains drawn from one sample of a study of a mutant IDH1 vaccine in newly diagnosed glioma. The protocol was immunoSEQ multiplex PCR, while the TCRdb copy is restricted to in-frame clones and leaves out a portion. The data show about 65,000 clones, roughly 79% seen once. These receptors' antigens are unknown. Sequenced here: PBMCs, sampled from a glioma patient whose treatment included an IDH1 peptide vaccine. The receptors originated from a man aged 40-49 years with glioma. Each CDR3 is given with its conserved first and last residue. The D gene is left open where the match is weak. Expanded clones get a size class; other rows say once, few or many, or leave the size out.

j_gene	d_gene	abundance	v_gene	CDR3aa	CDR3nt
TRBJ2-1	-	-	TRBV9	CASSVQGVGEQFF	TGTGCCAGCAGCGTTCAGGGAGTGGGTGAGCAGTTCTTC
TRBJ2-2	-	-	TRBV11-2	CASSRTTLVTGELFF	TGTGCCAGCTCCCGGACTACCCTGGTCACCGGGGAGCTGTTTTTT
TRBJ2-1	-	-	TRBV5-6	CASSPRFNEQFF	TGTGCCAGCAGCCCCAGATTCAATGAGCAGTTCTTC
TRBJ2-3	-	-	TRBV11-3	CASSSRRGPTDTQYF	TGTGCCAGCAGCTCTCGCAGGGGACCCACAGATACGCAGTATTTT
TRBJ1-1	-	once	TRBV6-5	CASSYSRRDEAFF	TGTGCCAGCAGTTACTCCCGACGAGATGAAGCTTTCTTT
TRBJ1-2	-	-	TRBV6-5	CASRRTASNYGYTF	TGTGCCAGCAGGAGGACAGCTTCTAACTATGGCTACACCTTC
TRBJ2-7	-	-	TRBV10-3	CAISVSLVLSYEQYF	TGTGCCATCAGTGTTTCTTTGGTCCTCTCCTACGAGCAGTACTTC
TRBJ2-3	-	-	TRBV6-5	CATGIGGTDTQYF	TGTGCCACAGGTATTGGGGGCACAGATACGCAGTATTTT
TRBJ2-5	TRBD2	-	TRBV9	CASSFGLAPQETQYF	TGTGCCAGCAGTTTTGGACTAGCTCCCCAAGAGACCCAGTACTTC
TRBJ2-7	-	once	TRBV11-1	CASSSSQGGYYEQYF	TGTGCCAGCAGCTCCAGTCAGGGGGGATACTACGAGCAGTACTTC
TRBJ2-1	TRBD2	-	TRBV4-3	CASSQDVVAGVSYNEQFF	TGCGCCAGCAGCCAAGATGTAGTAGCGGGAGTGTCCTACAATGAGCAGTTCTTC
TRBJ1-1	TRBD1	-	TRBV6-5	CASSYGTGWTTEAFF	TGTGCCAGCAGTTACGGGACAGGGTGGACCACTGAAGCTTTCTTT
TRBJ2-5	-	-	TRBV9	CASSIGGQRKETQYF	TGTGCCAGCAGCATCGGGGGGCAGCGGAAGGAGACCCAGTACTTC
TRBJ1-1	-	few	TRBV25-1	CAAGGTEAFF	TGTGCCGCGGGGGGCACTGAAGCTTTCTTT
TRBJ1-1	-	few	TRBV30	CAWSVQKNTEAFF	TGTGCCTGGAGTGTGCAGAAGAACACTGAAGCTTTCTTT
TRBJ1-2	-	-	TRBV2	CASSDGGAYGYTF	TGTGCCAGCAGTGATGGGGGCGCCTATGGCTACACCTTC
TRBJ1-5	TRBD1	-	TRBV10-3	CAISEWNSDRGSNQPQHF	TGTGCCATCAGTGAGTGGAATTCGGACAGGGGCTCTAATCAGCCCCAGCATTTT
TRBJ2-7	-	-	TRBV10-1	CAPVRWGYEQYF	TGCGCGCCGGTGAGGTGGGGCTACGAGCAGTACTTC
TRBJ2-5	TRBD1	-	TRBV5-1	CASSLGQGPQETQYF	TGCGCCAGCAGCTTGGGACAGGGACCCCAAGAGACCCAGTACTTC
TRBJ2-1	TRBD2	once	TRBV5-1	CASSLAEIRLAGVYNEQFF	TGCGCCAGCAGCTTGGCCGAAATCCGACTAGCGGGGGTTTACAATGAGCAGTTCTTC
TRBJ2-7	-	once	TRBV4-3	CASSQDPSAYEQYF	TGCGCCAGCAGCCAAGATCCGTCCGCCTACGAGCAGTACTTC
TRBJ2-5	-	-	TRBV7-3	CASSVNSKNTQYF	TGTGCCAGCAGCGTAAATTCTAAGAATACCCAGTACTTC
TRBJ2-3	-	-	TRBV9	CASSVTSSDTQYF	TGTGCCAGCAGCGTAACCTCCTCAGATACGCAGTATTTT
TRBJ1-1	-	-	TRBV6-1	CASSEAIRVTRNTEAFF	TGTGCCAGCAGTGAAGCCATCAGGGTAACAAGGAACACTGAAGCTTTCTTT
TRBJ2-7	TRBD2	-	TRBV7-2	CASSLIAGVHYEQYF	TGTGCCAGCAGCCTTATAGCGGGGGTGCACTACGAGCAGTACTTC
TRBJ1-2	-	once	TRBV19	CASRRGGLGRNYGYTF	TGTGCCAGTCGTCGGGGGGGCTTGGGCAGGAACTATGGCTACACCTTC
TRBJ2-7	-	-	TRBV27	CASSPGGSRSYEQYF	TGTGCCAGCAGTCCCGGGGGTAGTCGTTCCTACGAGCAGTACTTC
TRBJ2-7	-	-	TRBV4-3	CASSQDGGNRAYEQYF	TGCGCCAGCAGCCAAGACGGGGGCAACAGGGCCTACGAGCAGTACTTC
TRBJ1-1	-	few	TRBV9	CASSVEQVMNTEAFF	TGTGCCAGCAGCGTAGAACAGGTAATGAACACTGAAGCTTTCTTT
TRBJ2-1	-	-	TRBV19	CASSRAGGYGEQFF	TGTGCCAGTAGTAGGGCAGGGGGGTACGGTGAGCAGTTCTTC
TRBJ2-1	TRBD2	once	TRBV7-2	CASSKFSLAAGSYNEQFF	TGTGCCAGCAGCAAATTCTCACTAGCGGCGGGTAGCTACAATGAGCAGTTCTTC
TRBJ2-2	-	-	TRBV28	CASSFRSASGELFF	TGTGCCAGCAGTTTTCGGTCCGCCTCCGGGGAGCTGTTTTTT
TRBJ1-5	-	-	TRBV18	CASSPTDPRGQPQHF	TGTGCCAGCTCACCAACAGACCCACGGGGGCAGCCCCAGCATTTT
TRBJ2-3	-	-	TRBV7-2	CASSLGSGTSIGDTQYF	TGTGCCAGCAGCTTAGGATCCGGGACATCTATAGGAGATACGCAGTATTTT
TRBJ1-2	TRBD1	few	TRBV5-1	CASSPDRVQGYTF	TGCGCCAGCAGTCCGGACAGGGTTCAGGGCTACACCTTC
TRBJ2-3	-	-	TRBV10-3	CAKPPRALDTQYF	TGTGCCAAACCCCCTCGGGCATTGGATACGCAGTATTTT
TRBJ1-5	TRBD1	-	TRBV4-3	CASSQDPPPQGRFTPQHF	TGCGCCAGCAGCCAAGATCCTCCGCCACAGGGGCGCTTCACGCCCCAGCATTTT